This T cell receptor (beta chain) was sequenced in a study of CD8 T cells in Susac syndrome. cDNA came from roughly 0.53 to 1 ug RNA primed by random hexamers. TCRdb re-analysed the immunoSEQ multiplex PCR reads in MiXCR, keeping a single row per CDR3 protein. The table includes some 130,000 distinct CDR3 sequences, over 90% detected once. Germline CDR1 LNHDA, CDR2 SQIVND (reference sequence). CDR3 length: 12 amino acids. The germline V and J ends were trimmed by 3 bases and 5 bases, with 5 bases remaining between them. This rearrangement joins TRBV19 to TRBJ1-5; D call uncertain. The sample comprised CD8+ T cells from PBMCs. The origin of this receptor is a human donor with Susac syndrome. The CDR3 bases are TGTGCCAGTAGTATCCTATATCAGCCCCAGCATTTT. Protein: CASSILYQPQHF.